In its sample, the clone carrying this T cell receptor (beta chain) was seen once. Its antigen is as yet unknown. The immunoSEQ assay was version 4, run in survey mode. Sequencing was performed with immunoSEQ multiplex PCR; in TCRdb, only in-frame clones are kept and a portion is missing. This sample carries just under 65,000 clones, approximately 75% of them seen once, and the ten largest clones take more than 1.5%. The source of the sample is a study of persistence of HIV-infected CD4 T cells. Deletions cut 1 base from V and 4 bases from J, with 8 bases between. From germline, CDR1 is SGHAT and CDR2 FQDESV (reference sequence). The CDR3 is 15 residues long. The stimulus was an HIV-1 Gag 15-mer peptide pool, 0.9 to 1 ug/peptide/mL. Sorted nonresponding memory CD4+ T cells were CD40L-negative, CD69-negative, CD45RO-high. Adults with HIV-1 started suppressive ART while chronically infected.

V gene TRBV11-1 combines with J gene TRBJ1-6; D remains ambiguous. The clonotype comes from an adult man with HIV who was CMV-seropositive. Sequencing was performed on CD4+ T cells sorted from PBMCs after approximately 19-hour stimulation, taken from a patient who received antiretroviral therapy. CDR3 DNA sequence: TGTGCCAGCAGCTTAGACGAACTTTATAATTCACCCCTCCACTTT. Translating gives CASSLDELYNSPLHF. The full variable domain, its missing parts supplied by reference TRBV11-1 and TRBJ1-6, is EAEVAQSPRYKITEKSQAVAFWCDPISGHATLYWYRQILGQGPELLVQFQDESVVDDSQLPKDRFSAERLKGVDSTLKIQPAELGDSAMYLCASSLDELYNSPLHFGNGTRLTVT.